The table lists the clone carrying this T cell receptor beta chain with a few counts. This entry belongs to a study of blood T cell repertoires in COVID-19. Some clones are missing from TCRdb's copy, which holds only in-frame ones; the method was immunoSEQ multiplex PCR. Of about 150,000 clones in the sample, 70% to 90% are singletons; the top ten hold less than 3.5%. The origin of this receptor is a man between 65 and 85 years old with acute or convalescent COVID-19. What was sequenced was peripheral blood.

In DNA, the CDR3 is TGTGCCAGCAGCTCCCTACGGTACCACAATGAGCAGTTCTTC. This encodes CASSSLRYHNEQFF. The rearrangement links TRBV5-6 to TRBJ2-1, with no clear D. The V end lost 3 bases, the J end lost 5 bases, and 12 bases lay between the germline ends. Per germline, CDR1 SGHDT and CDR2 YYEEEE. CDR3 size: 14 residues.